Shown below are 10 T cell receptor beta chains from a single sample sequenced in a study of human T cells and chemical hapten exposure. This sample's time point: pre-sensitization, week 0. Indicated treatment: therapeutic diphenylcyclopropenone sensitization with weekly scalp DPC. A single record per CDR3 protein comes from TCRdb applying MiXCR to the RACE reads. This table holds approximately 370,000 distinct CDR3 sequences, 4.5% to 7% found once. The specimen was whole blood, collected in connection with sensitization to the hapten diphenylcyclopropenone (DPC). These receptors all stem from a woman aged 18-35 years with alopecia areata. Some clones in this sample may be carry-over from other donors' samples.

The V call is TRBV5-1, the J call TRBJ2-3; D gene unclear. The V and J ends lost 0 bases and 4 bases respectively, with 15 bases between them. The CDR3 totals 16 residues. Per the germline V gene, CDR1 is SGHRS and CDR2 is YFSETQ. CDR3 bases: TGCGCCAGCAGCTTGGGACACTCGCTACTCTCAGATACGCAGTATTTT. Protein: CASSLGHSLLSDTQYF.

This clonotype was counted a single time. This chain connects TRBV6-4 to TRBJ1-5, with 11 nucleotides matching TRBD1. Per the germline V gene, CDR1 is MRHNA and CDR2 is SNTAGT. This CDR3 region has 15 residues. Unmatched junction bases numbered 7, after V lost 4 bases and J lost 8 bases. The CDR3 DNA follows: TGTGCCAGCAGTGCGGGACAGGGGGAATCAGAGCCCCAGCATTTT. Its protein is CASSAGQGESEPQHF.

This chain joins TRBV7-8 and TRBJ1-1; D uncertain. The V and J ends lost 0 bases and 7 bases respectively, with 12 bases between them. Germline-derived CDR1 and CDR2 are SGHVS and FQNEAQ. The length of the CDR3 is 14 residues. The CDR3 DNA reads TGTGCCAGCAGCTTAGCAAGACAAAAGGGTGAAGCTTTCTTT. As protein: CASSLARQKGEAFF.

This clonotype was seen ten or more times. CDR3 sequence: CASKVANTEAFF. Here the CDR3 DNA reads TGTGCCAGCAAGGTTGCGAACACTGAAGCTTTCTTT. The chain has TRBV2 and TRBJ1-1; unclear D gene. CDR1 is SNHLY and CDR2 is FYNNEI in the germline V gene. The V and J ends lost 7 bases and 1 base respectively, with 7 bases between them. The CDR3 is 12 amino acids.

This clonotype was observed many times. The J gene is TRBJ1-1, the V gene TRBV12-3 or TRBV12-4, with D possibly being TRBD1 (6 bases). Trimming removed 5 bases from V and 10 bases from J, with 17 bases in between. CDR3 size: 13 residues. CDR3 protein: CASSAGGGLRAFF. In DNA, the CDR3 is TGTGCCAGCAGTGCTGGTGGGGGGCTCAGAGCTTTCTTT.

This clonotype was seen many times. V and J are TRBV5-1 and TRBJ2-2; TRBD1 is a possible D gene (5 bases). This CDR3 comprises 16 residues. Trimming left V 4 bases short and J 0 bases short, with 13 bases between. Germline V gives CDR1 SGHRS, CDR2 YFSETQ. The CDR3 region has the DNA TGCGCCAGCAGCCCGAAAGGACATCCGAACACCGGGGAGCTGTTTTTT. This translates into CASSPKGHPNTGELFF.

In this sample, this clonotype turned up a few times. The chain has TRBV20-1 and TRBJ1-6, with D perhaps TRBD1 (5 bases). The CDR3 has 16 residues. V gave up 0 bases and J gave up 7 bases, with 16 bases separating them. CDR1 and CDR2 (germline): DFQATT, SNEGSKA (reference sequence). CDR3 nucleotide sequence: TGCAGTGCTAGAGAGAGGGCCGGGACCCCCAATTCACCCCTCCACTTT. This encodes CSARERAGTPNSPLHF.

This clonotype was seen a handful of times. The genes are TRBV6-2 or TRBV6-3 and TRBJ2-3; D remains unclear. CDR3 size: 12 residues. Germline V gives CDR1 MNHEY, CDR2 SVGEGT. V was clipped by 5 bases and J by 4 bases, with 7 bases between them. Here the CDR3 reads CASSQRPDTQYF. The DNA of the CDR3 is TGTGCCAGCAGTCAGAGGCCAGATACGCAGTATTTT.

J is TRBJ2-1 and V is TRBV2; D may match TRBD1 or TRBD2 (5 bases each). Per germline, CDR1 SNHLY and CDR2 FYNNEI. V lost 5 bases and J lost 14, with 13 bases in between. CDR3 size: 11 residues. CDR3 DNA: TGTGCCAGCAGTCTAGGGACGACAGAGTTCTTC. This encodes CASSLGTTEFF.

The table lists this clonotype with a few counts. V gene TRBV12-3 or TRBV12-4 combines with J gene TRBJ1-6, with D possibly being TRBD1 (6 bases). The CDR3 contains 15 residues. V lost 5 bases to trimming and J lost 6 bases, with 14 bases between them. The CDR3 bases are TGTGCCAGCAGTCTTTTAGCAGGGGCTAATTCACCCCTCCACTTT. Its protein product is CASSLLAGANSPLHF.